This TCR beta chain was identified in a study of blood T cell repertoires in COVID-19. The CDR3 is 14 amino acids. Trimming stripped 0 bases from V and 6 bases from J, with 9 bases between. The germline CDR1 and CDR2 sequences are MNHEY and SVGAGI. The table came from immunoSEQ multiplex PCR; TCRdb's copy has only in-frame clones and leaves some out. The sample shows approximately 94,000 clones, about 77% of them seen only once. The sequence was collected from a man in his 70s with active or convalescent COVID-19. The specimen was peripheral blood. The V and J genes are TRBV6-5 and TRBJ1-5; TRBD1 is a possible D gene (5 bases). This CDR3 is CASSYSGGGQPQHF. CDR3 nucleotide sequence: TGTGCCAGCAGTTACTCCGGGGGAGGTCAGCCCCAGCATTTT.